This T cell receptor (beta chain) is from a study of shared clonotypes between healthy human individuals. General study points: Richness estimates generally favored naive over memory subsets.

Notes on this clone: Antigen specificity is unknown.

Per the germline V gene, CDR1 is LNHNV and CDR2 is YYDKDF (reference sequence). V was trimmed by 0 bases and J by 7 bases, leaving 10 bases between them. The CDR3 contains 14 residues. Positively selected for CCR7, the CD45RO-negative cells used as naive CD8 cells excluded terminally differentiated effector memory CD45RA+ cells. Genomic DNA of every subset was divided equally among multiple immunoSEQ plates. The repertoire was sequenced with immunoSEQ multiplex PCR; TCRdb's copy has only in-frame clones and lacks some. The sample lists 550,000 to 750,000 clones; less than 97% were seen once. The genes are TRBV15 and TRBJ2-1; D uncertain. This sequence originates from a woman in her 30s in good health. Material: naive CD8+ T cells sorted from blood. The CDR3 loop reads CATSRDFTINEQFF. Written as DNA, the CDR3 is TGTGCCACCAGCAGAGATTTCACAATTAATGAGCAGTTCTTC.